Included here is one TCR beta chain sequence, with context. Trimming pared 2 bases from V and 8 bases from J, leaving 20 bases between. CDR3 length equals 16 residues. Germline CDR1 is SGHRS and CDR2 is YFSETQ. Measured with immunoSEQ multiplex PCR; TCRdb has only the in-frame clones, and not every one. In the table there are under 90,000 clones, 80% of which are singletons. This specimen belongs to a study of blood T cell repertoires in COVID-19. The V call is TRBV5-1, the J call TRBJ2-1; D unclear. Sequenced: peripheral blood. The sequence was collected from a woman of 80 years or more with active or convalescent COVID-19. The CDR3 protein is CASSFAGGTPWDEQFF. The CDR3 DNA is TGCGCCAGCAGCTTCGCTGGCGGAACACCTTGGGATGAGCAGTTCTTC.